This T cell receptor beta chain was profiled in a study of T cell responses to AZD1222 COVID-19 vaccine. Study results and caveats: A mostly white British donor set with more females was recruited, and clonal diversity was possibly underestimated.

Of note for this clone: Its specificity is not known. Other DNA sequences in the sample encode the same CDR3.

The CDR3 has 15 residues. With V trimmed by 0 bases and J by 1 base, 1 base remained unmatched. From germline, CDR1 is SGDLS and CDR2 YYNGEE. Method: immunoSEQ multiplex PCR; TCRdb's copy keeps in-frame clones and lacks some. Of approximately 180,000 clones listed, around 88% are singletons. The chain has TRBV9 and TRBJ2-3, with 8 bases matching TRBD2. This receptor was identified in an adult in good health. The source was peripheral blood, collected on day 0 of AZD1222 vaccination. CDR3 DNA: TGTGCCAGCAGCGTAGATAGCGGGGGCACAGATACGCAGTATTTT. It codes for CASSVDSGGTDTQYF.